These 12 T cell receptor beta chains came from one sample sequenced in a study of blood T cell repertoires in COVID-19. Generated by immunoSEQ multiplex PCR, the TCRdb table keeps only in-frame clones and is missing some. The sample carries 40,000 or so clones, approximately 86% recorded once. Sequenced sample: peripheral blood. All receptors come from a man aged 35-49 years with active COVID-19.

The chain uses TRBV7-8 and TRBJ1-1; 8 bases line up with TRBD1. J lost 4 bases, V lost 5 bases, and 12 bases had no gene match. The germline CDR1 and CDR2 sequences are SGHVS and FQNEAQ. The CDR3 is 16 amino acids. This CDR3 is CASSPGRDRSGTEAFF. The CDR3 nucleotides read TGTGCCAGCAGCCCAGGCCGGGACAGGTCTGGCACTGAAGCTTTCTTT.

The chain has TRBV28 and TRBJ1-4; 10 nucleotides align to TRBD1. In germline, CDR1 is MDHEN, CDR2 SYDVKM. J gave up 12 bases and V 10 bases, and 5 bases lay outside the gene matches. The CDR3 is 11 residues long. CDR3 sequence: CAIRGQGQLFF. In DNA form, the CDR3 reads TGTGCCATCAGGGGACAGGGGCAACTGTTTTTT.

J is TRBJ2-2 and V is TRBV23-1; a weak D match, TRBD1 (5 bases). TRBV23-1 is noted as an ORF with a role that remains uncertain. The ends were cut back, 2 bases at V and 2 bases at J, with 18 bases in the middle. The CDR3 has 18 residues. Here the CDR3 reads CASSQIPKGAINTGELFF. In nucleotides, the CDR3 is TGCGCCAGCAGTCAAATACCCAAAGGGGCTATTAACACCGGGGAGCTGTTTTTT.

The chain has TRBV3-1 (or the pseudogene TRBV3-2) and TRBJ2-3; TRBD2 aligns across 14 bases. V gave up 4 bases and J gave up 7 bases; unmatched junction bases: 4. This CDR3 comprises 15 residues. CDR1 and CDR2 from the germline V gene are LGHDT and YNNKEL (reference sequence). Here the CDR3 DNA reads TGTGCCAGCAGCCTTGGGACTAGCGGGAGTAATACGCAGTATTTT. Protein sequence: CASSLGTSGSNTQYF.

Only one count was recorded for this clone. V and J are TRBV27 and TRBJ2-7; perhaps TRBD1 as D (5 bases). Germline CDR1 is MNHEY and CDR2 is SMNVEV (reference sequence). The CDR3 has 13 residues. Between the trimmed V and J ends, which lost 4 bases and 3 bases, there was a span of 10 bases. The CDR3 loop reads CASSWGLYYEQYF. The CDR3 DNA follows: TGTGCCAGCAGTTGGGGCCTTTACTACGAGCAGTACTTC.

The chain joins TRBV4-1 to TRBJ2-2; 13 nucleotides line up with TRBD2. V was pared by 0 bases and J by 5 bases, with 12 bases of the junction left unmatched. The CDR3 length is 20 residues. CDR1 MGHRA and CDR2 YSYEKL come from the germline V gene. The CDR3 DNA reads TGCGCCAGCAGCCAAGATCTGGGGACTAGCGGGACGGGTTGGACCGGGGAGCTGTTTTTT. Its translation is CASSQDLGTSGTGWTGELFF.

The V call is TRBV7-8, the J call TRBJ1-1; 7 bases are shared with TRBD1. The ends lost 5 bases at V and 4 bases at J; junction bases unmatched: 10. The CDR3 spans 15 residues. CDR1 is SGHVS, CDR2 FQNEAQ, per germline. DNA of the CDR3: TGTGCCAGCAGCGGGGGACAGAAACCTTCCACTGAAGCTTTCTTT. It translates to CASSGGQKPSTEAFF.

V is TRBV10-3 and J is TRBJ1-4, with a possible D match to TRBD1 (5 bases). The length of the CDR3 is 16 residues. The V gene's germline CDR1 is ENHRY and CDR2 SYGVKD. The V end was cut by 0 bases, the J end by 7 bases, with 15 bases between. Here the CDR3 DNA reads TGTGCCATCAGTGAGTCATCAGGGTTCAAGGGTGAAAAACTGTTTTTT. This sequence encodes CAISESSGFKGEKLFF.

The chain joins TRBV20-1 to TRBJ2-3; 7 nucleotides align to TRBD2. The CDR3 sequence is 15 residues long. V was clipped by 3 bases and J by 0 bases; unmatched bases: 6. Germline CDR1 and CDR2: DFQATT and SNEGSKA (reference sequence). For the CDR3, the DNA is TGCAGTGCTAGTAAGCGGGACCAGAGCACAGATACGCAGTATTTT. Its translation: CSASKRDQSTDTQYF.

The chain joins TRBV25-1 to TRBJ2-1, with TRBD2 matching over 11 bases. The length of the CDR3 is 18 residues. V shed 3 bases and J 7 bases; nucleotides not matched to a gene: 14. Germline assignment: CDR1 MGHDK and CDR2 SYGVNS. The CDR3 sequence is CASSEGKYGTSGTNEQFF. CDR3 DNA sequence: TGTGCCAGCAGTGAGGGCAAATACGGGACTAGCGGAACGAATGAGCAGTTCTTC.

The genes are TRBV10-3 and TRBJ1-6; TRBD1 might be the D (5 bases). The V gene's germline CDR1 is ENHRY and CDR2 SYGVKD. The CDR3 is 17 amino acids. V was pared by 3 bases and J by 4 bases, with 16 bases between. As DNA, the CDR3 is TGTGCCATCAGTGACGAGGAGGGGCCGTATTATAATTCACCCCTCCACTTT. This encodes CAISDEEGPYYNSPLHF.

The chain combines TRBV5-1 with TRBJ2-5; D is uncertain. Trimming stripped 2 bases from V and 5 bases from J, with 10 bases between. CDR1 and CDR2 from the germline V gene are SGHRS and YFSETQ. The CDR3 has 13 amino acids. The CDR3 DNA is TGCGCCAGCAGCTTAAAACCCCGGGAGACCCAGTACTTC. Amino acids: CASSLKPRETQYF.